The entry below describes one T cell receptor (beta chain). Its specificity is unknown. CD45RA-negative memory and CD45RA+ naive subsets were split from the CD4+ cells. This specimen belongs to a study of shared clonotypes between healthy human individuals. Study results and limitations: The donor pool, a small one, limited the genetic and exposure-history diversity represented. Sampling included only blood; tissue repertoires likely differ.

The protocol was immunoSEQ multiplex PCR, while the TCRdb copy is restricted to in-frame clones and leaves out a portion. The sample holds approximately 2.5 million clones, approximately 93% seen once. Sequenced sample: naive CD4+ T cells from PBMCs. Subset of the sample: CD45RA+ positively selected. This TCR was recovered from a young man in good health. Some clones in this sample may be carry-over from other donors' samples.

CDR3 DNA: TGTGCCACCCCAACCGGGGCCATGGGCGCACCCCTCCACTTT. Translated, it gives CATPTGAMGAPLHF. This chain connects TRBV6-1 to TRBJ1-6; possible D gene TRBD1, 5 bases. This CDR3 region has 14 residues. Trimming shortened V by 10 bases and J by 11 bases, and 21 bases separated the two germline ends. The V gene's germline CDR1 is MNHNS and CDR2 SASEGT.